The 17 T cell receptor beta chains below were found in one sample sequenced in a study of T cells in Graves' hyperthyroidism and ophthalmopathy. From RNA transcripts, TCR beta CDR3 regions were amplified. First-round RT-PCR targeting the TCR CDR3 was performed with the HTBI primer set. MiXCR was run by TCRdb on the multiplex PCR reads, yielding one entry per CDR3 protein. The table lists just over 550,000 distinct CDR3 sequences, 35% to 55% of them singletons. Sequencing was carried out using peripheral blood or thyroid tissue (not recorded which). All receptors derive from a woman aged 18 to 35 with Graves' hyperthyroidism.

The chain combines TRBV12-3 or TRBV12-4 with TRBJ1-4; 11 bases map to TRBD1. The CDR3 runs to 14 residues. Losses at the gene ends were 6 bases for V and 6 bases for J; bases not matched to a gene: 3. CDR3 loop: CASRPGQGDEKLFF. CDR3 nucleotides: TGTGCCAGCAGGCCGGGACAGGGGGATGAAAAACTGTTTTTT.

J is TRBJ1-6 and V is TRBV7-9; TRBD1 might be the D (6 bases). The CDR3 contains 17 residues. Trimming removed 7 bases from V and 10 bases from J, with 26 bases in between. CDR1 and CDR2 (germline): SEHNR, FQNEAQ (reference sequence). CDR3 amino acids: CASTSQGQKGYWSPLHF. The CDR3 region has the DNA TGTGCCAGCACCTCCCAAGGACAGAAAGGTTATTGGTCACCCCTCCACTTT.

This rearrangement joins TRBV5-6 to TRBJ1-5; D is unclear. CDR3 size: 15 residues. The germline gives CDR1 SGHDT, CDR2 YYEEEE. Trimming pared 0 bases from V and 1 base from J, leaving 8 bases between. CDR3 residues: CASSLGVTSNQPQHF. As DNA, the CDR3 is TGTGCCAGCAGCTTGGGCGTGACAAGCAATCAGCCCCAGCATTTT.

Comment on this clonotype: This may come from a read error, since a much larger clone is one base off. The genes are TRBV7-8 and TRBJ2-5, with a possible D match to TRBD1 (6 bases). This CDR3 region has 14 residues. Germline lookup yields CDR1 SGHVS and CDR2 FQNEAQ. Trimming took 5 bases from V and 5 from J, leaving 15 bases between them. As DNA, the CDR3 is TGTGCCAGCAGCGCCCACGGGACACGGGAGACCCAGTACTTC. This encodes CASSAHGTRETQYF.

This clonotype was detected ten times or more. The gene calls are TRBV24-1 and TRBJ2-5; D uncertain. The germline gives CDR1 KGHDR, CDR2 SFDVKD. Deletions cut 1 base from V and 0 bases from J, with 5 bases between. The CDR3 length is 14 residues. The CDR3 DNA sequence: TGTGCCACCAGTGATTTTCAGAACCAAGAGACCCAGTACTTC. Its protein is CATSDFQNQETQYF.

The rearrangement links TRBV12-3 or TRBV12-4 to TRBJ2-2, with D possibly being TRBD2 (6 bases). Trimming shortened V by 7 bases and J by 1 base, and 16 bases separated the two germline ends. This CDR3 comprises 16 residues. CDR3 coding DNA: TGTGCCAGCACTCCCGGGACTCTTCTGAACACCGGGGAGCTGTTTTTT. Translated, it gives CASTPGTLLNTGELFF.

This clonotype came up a few times. This sequence joins TRBV20-1 and TRBJ1-1; D is ambiguous. In germline, CDR1 is DFQATT, CDR2 SNEGSKA (reference sequence). Between the trimmed V and J ends, which lost 6 bases and 8 bases, there was a span of 16 bases. The CDR3 is 12 amino acids. The CDR3 region is CSAQDTRREAFF. In DNA form, the CDR3 reads TGCAGTGCACAAGACACTCGTAGGGAAGCTTTCTTT.

As to this clonotype: The junction departs from the called germline gene at one end, perhaps through a read error. This chain uses TRBV7-9 with TRBJ2-2; a weak D match, TRBD2 (5 bases). The CDR3 loop spans 11 amino acids. Per germline, CDR1 SEHNR and CDR2 FQNEAQ (reference sequence). CDR3: CASSLSGELLF. Here the CDR3 DNA reads TGTGCCAGCAGTTTAAGTGGGGAGCTGCTTTTT.

The chain joins TRBV25-1 to TRBJ2-7, with D uncertain. The CDR3 extends over 14 amino acids. CDR1 is MGHDK and CDR2 is SYGVNS in the germline V gene. Trimming removed 6 bases at V and 2 bases at J, with 14 bases between. DNA for the CDR3: TGTGCCAGCAGCCAATCGGGCCTAACCTACGAGCAGTACTTC. Protein: CASSQSGLTYEQYF.

V and J are TRBV6-4 and TRBJ2-7, with TRBD1 matching 8 bases. Losses at the gene ends were 7 bases for V and 0 bases for J; bases not matched to a gene: 5. The CDR3 sequence is 14 residues long. The germline CDR1 and CDR2 sequences are MRHNA and SNTAGT. The CDR3 here is CASTQTGGSYEQYF. CDR3 nucleotide sequence: TGTGCCAGCACCCAAACAGGGGGCTCCTACGAGCAGTACTTC.

The rearrangement uses TRBV15 and TRBJ2-7; D is unresolved. The CDR3 has 13 residues. Germline V gene lookup returns CDR1 LNHNV and CDR2 YYDKDF (reference sequence). The V end lost 4 bases, the J end lost 6 bases, and 13 bases lay between the germline ends. The CDR3 spells CATSNGQSAEQYF. CDR3 sequence (DNA): TGTGCCACCAGCAACGGTCAGTCGGCCGAGCAGTACTTC.

In the case of this clonotype: One junction end does not reproduce the germline sequence, and a read error may be involved. This chain connects TRBV25-1 to TRBJ2-7; D tentatively reads TRBD1 or TRBD2 (6 bases each). CDR1 is MGHDK, CDR2 SYGVNS, per germline. This CDR3 is 14 amino acids long. The CDR3 sequence is CAGSPPEGGREQYF. The CDR3 nucleotides are TGTGCCGGCAGTCCCCCGGAAGGGGGGAGGGAGCAGTACTTC.

This chain links TRBV20-1 with TRBJ1-2; D gene ambiguous. V was clipped by 6 bases and J by 8 bases, with 16 bases between them. This CDR3 has 12 residues. Germline V lookup: CDR1 DFQATT, CDR2 SNEGSKA (reference sequence). Written as DNA, the CDR3 is TGCAGTGCCACGACACCACCGGAGGGCTACACCTTC. Translated, it gives CSATTPPEGYTF.

As for this clonotype: One end of the junction fails to match germline, which may point to a read error. V and J are TRBV7-2 and TRBJ2-7; a possible D gene is TRBD2 (6 bases). This CDR3 is built from 14 residues. Germline V gene sequence: CDR1 SGHTA, CDR2 FQGNSA. As DNA, the CDR3 is TGCGCCAGCAGCCAAGCCCCGGGGGCCTACGAGCAGTACTTC. As protein: CASSQAPGAYEQYF.

The sample holds a few counts of this clonotype. The rearrangement joins TRBV14 to TRBJ1-1, with no clear D. CDR1 SGHDN and CDR2 FVKESK come from the germline V gene. The CDR3 is 15 amino acids. The ends were cut back, 3 bases at V and 1 base at J, with 12 bases in the middle. CDR3 nucleotides: TGTGCCAGCAGCCAGAAGAATGAAGGGAACACTGAAGCTTTCTTT. It translates to CASSQKNEGNTEAFF.

On this clonotype: At one of its ends the junction is not consistent with the germline gene, which may arise from a read error. The chain uses TRBV2 and TRBJ1-4; D gene ambiguous. The CDR3 runs to 12 residues. The germline CDR1 and CDR2 sequences are SNHLY and FYNNEI. CDR3 residues: CASSERAPDEHF. DNA for the CDR3: TGTGCCAGCAGTGAACGGGCGCCCGACGAACATTTT. The whole variable domain, filled in from reference TRBV2 and TRBJ1-4, reads EPEVTQTPSHQVTQMGQEVILRCVPISNHLYFYWYRQILGQKVEFLVSFYNNEISEKSEIFDDQFSVERPDGSNFTLKIRSTKLEDSAMYFCASSERAPDEHFGSGTQLSVL.

This chain uses TRBV15 with TRBJ1-5, with D possibly TRBD1 on 5 matching bases. CDR3 length equals 16 residues. Germline V gives CDR1 LNHNV, CDR2 YYDKDF (reference sequence). V was clipped by 3 bases and J by 2 bases, with 14 bases between them. The CDR3 DNA sequence: TGTGCCACCAGCAGCTTGATCGGAGGGGGCAATCAGCCCCAGCATTTT. Protein sequence: CATSSLIGGGNQPQHF.